This T cell receptor beta chain was captured in a study of identical twins. Study findings and constraints: Twins showed weaker excess sharing in their beta out-of-frame sequences.

Among all donors, each was a healthy Caucasian. Comments on this clonotype: Its matching antigen is unknown.

CDR1 and CDR2 from the germline V gene are SGHAT and FQNNGV. The V segment lost 4 bases and the J segment 5 bases; nucleotides outside the gene matches: 7. The CDR3 is made up of 15 amino acids. Template switching, a step in the protocol, added a universal primer site, and cDNA carried unique molecular identifiers. MiXCR, applied by TCRdb to the 5' RACE reads, yields one record per CDR3 protein. The table includes under 1 million distinct CDR3 sequences, over 9% detected once. These same data were also listed under a study on yellow fever vaccine responses in identical twins.

The V call is TRBV11-2, the J call TRBJ2-5; TRBD1 matches 10 bases. This clonotype was sampled from a woman in her late teens or twenties in good health. The sequencing sample was made of PBMCs. CDR3 residues: CASSYRDRGGETQYF. The CDR3 coding sequence is TGTGCCAGCAGCTACCGGGACAGGGGAGGGGAGACCCAGTACTTC.